This TCR beta chain appears in the sequencing data of a study of CD8 T cells in Susac syndrome. As for the study in general: Patients with Susac syndrome were therapy-naive, on corticosteroids, or on intravenous immunoglobulin alone at the time that blood was drawn.

Random hexamers were used to reverse transcribe the RNA input (roughly 0.5 to 1 ug). TCRdb used MiXCR to reprocess the immunoSEQ multiplex PCR reads, holding one entry per CDR3 protein. This sample yields tens of thousands of distinct CDR3 sequences, of which approximately 95% are seen a single time; 0.4% to 0.5% belongs to the top ten. The specimen sequenced was CD8+ T cells from PBMCs. This sequence was found in a human donor with Susac syndrome.

The CDR3, as DNA: TGTGCCTGGCGACAATCCGGGACAGGGTATCAGCCCCAGCATTTT. It specifies CAWRQSGTGYQPQHF. The V call is TRBV30, the J call TRBJ1-5, with 9 bases aligning to TRBD1. V gave up 5 bases and J gave up 5 bases; unmatched junction bases: 10. From germline, CDR1 is GTSNPN and CDR2 SVGIG (reference sequence). CDR3 size: 15 residues. Together with reference TRBV30 and TRBJ1-5, the CDR3 gives the full variable domain: SQTIHQWPATLVQPVGSPLSLECTVEGTSNPNLYWYRQAAGRGLQLLFYSVGIGQISSEVPQNLSASRPQDRQFILSSKKLLLSDSGFYLCAWRQSGTGYQPQHFGDGTRLSIL.